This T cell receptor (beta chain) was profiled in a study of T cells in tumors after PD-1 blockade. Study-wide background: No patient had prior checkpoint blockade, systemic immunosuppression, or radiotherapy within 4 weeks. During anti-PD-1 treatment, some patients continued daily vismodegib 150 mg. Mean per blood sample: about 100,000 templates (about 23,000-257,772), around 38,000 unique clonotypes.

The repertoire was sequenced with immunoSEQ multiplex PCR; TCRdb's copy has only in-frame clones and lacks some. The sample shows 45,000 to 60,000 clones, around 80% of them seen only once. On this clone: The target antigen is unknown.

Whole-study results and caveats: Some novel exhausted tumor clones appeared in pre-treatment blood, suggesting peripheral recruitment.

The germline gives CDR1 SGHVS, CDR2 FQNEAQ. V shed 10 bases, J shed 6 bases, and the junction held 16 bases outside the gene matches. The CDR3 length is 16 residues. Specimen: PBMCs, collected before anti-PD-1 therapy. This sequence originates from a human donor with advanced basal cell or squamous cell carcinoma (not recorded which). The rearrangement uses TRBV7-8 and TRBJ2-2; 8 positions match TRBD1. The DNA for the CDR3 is TGTGCCAACGGCCGAGGCAGGGGGCGTCACGCCGGGGAGCTGTTTTTT. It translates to CANGRGRGRHAGELFF.